What follows is one T cell receptor (beta chain) and its context. What it recognizes is unknown. This CDR3 has 16 residues. Germline CDR1 LNHNV, CDR2 YYDKDF (reference sequence). V was trimmed by 5 bases and J by 2 bases, leaving 19 bases between them. RNA was isolated and reverse transcribed to cDNA, the sequencing template. The data were produced by immunoSEQ multiplex PCR, yet TCRdb's version contains in-frame clones alone and is incomplete. The sample gives 200,000 to 250,000 clones, less than 75% of which show up once; roughly 1.4% is in the top ten. This record belongs to a study of CD8+ T cells in alopecia areata. Points from the study as a whole: Any link of baseline CD8+ expansion to response, resting on one nonresponder, remains uncertain. Scalp and blood retained many expanded lesional clones during tofacitinib.

Treatment described: oral pan-JAK inhibitor, 5-10 mg twice daily. The chain carries TRBV15 and TRBJ2-7; D unresolved. Here the sequenced sample was CD4+ T cells sorted from blood, taken at week 4, from a patient treated with tofacitinib. The sequence came from a human donor with alopecia areata. The CDR3 DNA reads as TGTGCCACCAGCGATAGGGCCCAGCCAACACCCTACGAGCAGTACTTC. Its protein product is CATSDRAQPTPYEQYF.